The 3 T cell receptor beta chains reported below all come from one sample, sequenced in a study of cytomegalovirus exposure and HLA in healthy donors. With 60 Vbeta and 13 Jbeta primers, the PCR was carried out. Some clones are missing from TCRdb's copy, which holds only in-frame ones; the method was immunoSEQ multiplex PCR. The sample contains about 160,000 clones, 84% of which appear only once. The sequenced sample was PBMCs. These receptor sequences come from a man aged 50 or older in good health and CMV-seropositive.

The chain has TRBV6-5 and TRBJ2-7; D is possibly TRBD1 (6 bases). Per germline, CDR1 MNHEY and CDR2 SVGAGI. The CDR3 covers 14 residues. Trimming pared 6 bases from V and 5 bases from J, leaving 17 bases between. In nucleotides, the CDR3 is TGTGCCAGCAGCCCCTCCGGGACAAGGAACGAGCAGTACTTC. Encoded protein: CASSPSGTRNEQYF.

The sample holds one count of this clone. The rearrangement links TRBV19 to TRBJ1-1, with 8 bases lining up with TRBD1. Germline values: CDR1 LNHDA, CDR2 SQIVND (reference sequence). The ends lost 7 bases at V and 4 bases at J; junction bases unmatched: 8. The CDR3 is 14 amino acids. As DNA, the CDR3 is TGTGCCAGTACCCCCCAGGGGGCAAGCACTGAAGCTTTCTTT. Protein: CASTPQGASTEAFF.

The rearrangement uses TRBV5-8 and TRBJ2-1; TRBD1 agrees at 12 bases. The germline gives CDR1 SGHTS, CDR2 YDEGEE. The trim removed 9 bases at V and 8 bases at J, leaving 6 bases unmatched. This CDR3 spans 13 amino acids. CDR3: CATPGQGAYEQFF. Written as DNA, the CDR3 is TGTGCCACCCCGGGACAGGGGGCCTATGAGCAGTTCTTC.